Below are 15 T cell receptor beta chains sequenced from a single sample in a study of shared clonotypes between healthy human individuals. The table came from immunoSEQ multiplex PCR; TCRdb's copy has only in-frame clones and leaves some out. The data contain about 1.5 million clones, roughly 96% of them singletons. The source material was naive CD4+ T cells sorted from blood. Subset specified: CD45RA+ positively selected. These receptors were obtained from a man under 40 in good health.

Of note for this clone: The identical CDR3 is also encoded by other nucleotide sequences in the sample. V gene TRBV28 combines with J gene TRBJ2-1; tentatively, D is TRBD2 (5 bases). From germline, CDR1 is MDHEN and CDR2 SYDVKM. The CDR3 spans 15 residues. Trimming took 4 bases from V and 0 from J, leaving 10 bases between them. CDR3 sequence reads: CASSSSGSSYNEQFF. The DNA of the CDR3 is TGTGCCAGCAGTTCAAGCGGAAGCTCCTACAATGAGCAGTTCTTC.

The chain couples TRBV12-2 to TRBJ1-3. TRBV12-2 is classified as a pseudogene. This CDR3 is built from 16 residues. As DNA, the CDR3 is TGTGCAAGTCGCTTAGCGGGGTTGTACTCTGGAAACACCATATATTTT. This gives the protein CASRLAGLYSGNTIYF.

The V gene is TRBV5-4, the J gene TRBJ1-1, with D uncertain. The germline V gene has CDR1 SGHNT and CDR2 YYREEE (reference sequence). CDR3 length: 13 residues. Trimming stripped 5 bases from V and 1 base from J, with 9 bases between. This CDR3 reads CASSSMGNTEAFF. For the CDR3, the DNA is TGTGCCAGCAGTTCGATGGGGAACACTGAAGCTTTCTTT.

The CDR3, as DNA: TGTGCCAGCAGGGAATCGTCGAGGATGGGCTACACCTTC. It is translated as CASRESSRMGYTF. The chain is built from TRBV6-1 and TRBJ1-2; D is ambiguous. Between the trimmed V and J ends, which lost 6 bases and 8 bases, there was a span of 16 bases. The germline V gene encodes CDR1 MNHNS and CDR2 SASEGT. The CDR3 totals 13 residues.

The V gene is TRBV4-3, the J gene TRBJ2-3, with 7 bases that match TRBD1. The ends lost 2 bases at V and 0 bases at J; junction bases unmatched: 11. CDR1 is LGHNA and CDR2 is YSLEER in the germline V gene. This CDR3 is 18 amino acids long. For the CDR3, the DNA is TGCGCCAGCAGCCAATCACCTGGGACAGTCATTAGCACAGATACGCAGTATTTT. Translation: CASSQSPGTVISTDTQYF.

This clone was detected only once. V and J are TRBV7-9 and TRBJ2-5; D may be TRBD2 (6 bases). The CDR3 runs to 16 residues. The V gene lost 5 bases and the J gene lost 2 bases, with 18 bases spanning the gap. CDR1 SEHNR and CDR2 FQNEAQ come from the germline V gene (reference sequence). The CDR3 is CASSTRVGSGQETQYF. The CDR3 DNA is TGTGCCAGCAGCACCCGGGTAGGTAGCGGACAAGAGACCCAGTACTTC.

V and J are TRBV7-3 and TRBJ2-1; tentatively, D is TRBD2 (6 bases). CDR3 length: 12 residues. The ends were cut back, 1 base at V and 9 bases at J, with 7 bases in the middle. The germline gives CDR1 SGHTA, CDR2 FQGTGA. The CDR3 nucleotides read TGTGCCAGCAGCTTAAGGCGGGGTGAGCAGTTCTTC. It yields the protein CASSLRRGEQFF.

The chain has TRBV7-8 and TRBJ1-1; 7 nucleotides agree with TRBD1. The junction had 8 bases not matched to a gene; V was cut back by 5 bases and J by 2 bases. There are 15 residues in the CDR3. Germline V lookup: CDR1 SGHVS, CDR2 FQNEAQ. The CDR3 sequence is CASSPRAGGNTEAFF. CDR3 nucleotide sequence: TGTGCCAGCAGCCCCCGGGCAGGGGGAAACACTGAAGCTTTCTTT.

The chain recombines TRBV18 with TRBJ2-3; D possibly corresponds to TRBD1 (5 bases). V lost 3 bases, J lost 0 bases, and 13 bases lay in between. The CDR3 extends over 16 amino acids. Germline V lookup: CDR1 KGHSH, CDR2 LQKENI. CDR3 loop: CASSPVAGPSTDTQYF. Written as DNA, the CDR3 is TGTGCCAGCTCACCGGTCGCAGGGCCGAGCACAGATACGCAGTATTTT.

J is TRBJ1-5 and V is TRBV28; tentatively, D is TRBD1 (5 bases). CDR3 length equals 12 residues. The germline V gene encodes CDR1 MDHEN and CDR2 SYDVKM. The germline V and J ends were trimmed by 1 base and 15 bases, with 13 bases remaining between them. This chain's CDR3 is CASSLSAGRVHF. The CDR3 DNA follows: TGTGCCAGCAGTTTATCGGCAGGGAGGGTGCATTTT.

This chain joins TRBV7-2 and TRBJ2-1; maybe TRBD2 (5 bases). V shed 3 bases and J shed 0 bases, with 9 bases lying between them. The length of the CDR3 is 15 residues. The V gene's germline CDR1 is SGHTA and CDR2 FQGNSA. DNA of the CDR3: TGTGCCAGCAGCTTTCGGGCGGGCTCCTACAATGAGCAGTTCTTC. This codes for CASSFRAGSYNEQFF. Variable domain in full (rest from reference TRBV7-2 and TRBJ2-1): GAGVSQSPSNKVTEKGKDVELRCDPISGHTALYWYRQSLGQGLEFLIYFQGNSAPDKSGLPSDRFSAERTGGSVSTLTIQRTQQEDSAVYLCASSFRAGSYNEQFFGPGTRLTVL.

In regard to this clone: Other DNA sequences in this sample translate to the same CDR3. V usage is TRBV10-1 and J usage is TRBJ2-3; perhaps TRBD2 as D (5 bases). Trimming shortened V by 3 bases and J by 3 bases, and 10 bases separated the two germline ends. Germline assignment: CDR1 WNHNN and CDR2 SYGVQD (reference sequence). CDR3 length: 14 residues. For the CDR3, the DNA is TGCGCCAGCAGTGACGGGTCGGGGACAGATACGCAGTATTTT. Encoded protein: CASSDGSGTDTQYF.

The gene calls are TRBV18 and TRBJ1-1; 7 nucleotides align to TRBD1. The CDR3 has 14 amino acids. With 2 bases clipped from V and 7 bases from J, the junction kept 7 bases outside the gene matches. Germline CDR1 is KGHSH and CDR2 is LQKENI. CDR3 DNA: TGTGCCAGCTCACCATCCGACAGGGAGGGTGAAGCTTTCTTT. The encoded protein is CASSPSDREGEAFF.

In its sample, this clone was seen once. The chain employs TRBV18 and TRBJ2-7; 10 bases agree with TRBD2. Germline values: CDR1 KGHSH, CDR2 LQKENI. CDR3 length: 15 amino acids. V shed 5 bases and J 7 bases; nucleotides not matched to a gene: 11. DNA for the CDR3: TGTGCCAGCTCATCGAAAGCGGGAGGGCCGGGGGAGCAGTACTTC. Translating it yields CASSSKAGGPGEQYF.

A remark on this clone: One end of the junction does not line up with germline, which may come from a read error. CDR3 coding DNA: TGTGCCAGCAGTTTAACCGGGACAGGGGCCTACAATGAGCAGTTCTTC. Its translation is CASSLTGTGAYNEQFF. The V and J genes are TRBV7-3 and TRBJ2-1; 10 bases map to TRBD1. Germline lookup yields CDR1 SGHTA and CDR2 FQGTGA. CDR3 length: 16 residues.